This T cell receptor (beta chain) derives from a study of T cells in tuberculosis. Time point meaning: new active TB diagnosis, blood taken before or within 7 days of starting treatment. Tuberculosis was confirmed by positive sputum smear and/or M. tuberculosis culture. On average about 100,000 T cells per donor were immunosequenced. Clones were read by immunoSEQ multiplex PCR, and TCRdb kept only the in-frame ones, dropping some. Among some 30,000 clones, just over 90% were seen once, and the ten largest hold roughly 6.6%. Germline CDR1 and CDR2: WNHNN and SYGVQD (reference sequence). The CDR3 runs to 13 residues. V lost 6 bases to trimming and J lost 1 base, with 9 bases between them.

The TCR sequence derives from an adult with tuberculosis. The sample consisted of PBMCs, taken at tuberculosis diagnosis. The rearrangement links TRBV10-1 to TRBJ2-5; weak D call: TRBD1 (5 bases). CDR3 in amino acids: CASSQGLQETQYF. CDR3 in DNA: TGCGCCAGCAGCCAGGGCCTCCAAGAGACCCAGTACTTC.